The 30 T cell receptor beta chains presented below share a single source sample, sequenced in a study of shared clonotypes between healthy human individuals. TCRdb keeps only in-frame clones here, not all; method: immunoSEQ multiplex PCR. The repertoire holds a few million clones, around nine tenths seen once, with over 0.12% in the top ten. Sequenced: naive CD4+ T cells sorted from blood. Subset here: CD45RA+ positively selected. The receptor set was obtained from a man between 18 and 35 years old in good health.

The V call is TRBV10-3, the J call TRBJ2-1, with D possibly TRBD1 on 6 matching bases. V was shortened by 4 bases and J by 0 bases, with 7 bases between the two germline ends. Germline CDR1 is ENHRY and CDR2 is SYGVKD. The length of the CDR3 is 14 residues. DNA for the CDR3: TGTGCCATCAGTGCAGGGGCCTCCTACAATGAGCAGTTCTTC. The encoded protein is CAISAGASYNEQFF.

CDR3 in amino acids: CASSVEGWVDTQYF. CDR3 sequence (DNA): TGTGCCAGCAGCGTGGAGGGGTGGGTGGATACGCAGTATTTT. V gene TRBV9 combines with J gene TRBJ2-3; perhaps TRBD2 as D (6 bases). V was pared by 2 bases and J by 6 bases, with 13 bases between. This CDR3 has 14 residues. In germline, CDR1 is SGDLS, CDR2 YYNGEE.

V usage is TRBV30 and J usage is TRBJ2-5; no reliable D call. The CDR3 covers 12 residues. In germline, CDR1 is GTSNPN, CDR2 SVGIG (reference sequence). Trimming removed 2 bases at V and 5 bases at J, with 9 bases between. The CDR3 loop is CAWSRMGETQYF. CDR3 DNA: TGTGCCTGGAGTCGAATGGGGGAGACCCAGTACTTC.

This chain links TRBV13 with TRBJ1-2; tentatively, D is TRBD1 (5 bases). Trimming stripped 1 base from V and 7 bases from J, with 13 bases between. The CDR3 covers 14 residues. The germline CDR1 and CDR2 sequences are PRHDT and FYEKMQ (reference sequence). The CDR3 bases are TGTGCCAGCAGCTTAGAGGGGTCATCGGTTGGCTACACCTTC. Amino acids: CASSLEGSSVGYTF.

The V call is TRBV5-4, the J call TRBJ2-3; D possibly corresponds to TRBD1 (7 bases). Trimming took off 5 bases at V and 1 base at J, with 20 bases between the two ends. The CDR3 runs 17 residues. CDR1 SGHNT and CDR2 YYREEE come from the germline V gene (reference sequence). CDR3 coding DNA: TGTGCCAGCAGTAAAGGAGGGGACAGCATAGGCACAGATACGCAGTATTTT. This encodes CASSKGGDSIGTDTQYF.

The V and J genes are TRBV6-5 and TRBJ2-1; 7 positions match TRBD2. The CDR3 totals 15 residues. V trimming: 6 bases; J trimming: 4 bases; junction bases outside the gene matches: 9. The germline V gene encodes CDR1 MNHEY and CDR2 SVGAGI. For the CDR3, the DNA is TGTGCCAGCAGAGAGACCGGACTAGATTACAATGAGCAGTTCTTC. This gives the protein CASRETGLDYNEQFF.

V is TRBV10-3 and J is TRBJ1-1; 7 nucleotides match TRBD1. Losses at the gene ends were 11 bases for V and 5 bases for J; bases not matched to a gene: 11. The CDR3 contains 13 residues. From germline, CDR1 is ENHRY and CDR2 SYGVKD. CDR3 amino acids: CAGSGGAWTEAFF. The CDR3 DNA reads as TGTGCCGGCTCAGGGGGGGCGTGGACTGAAGCTTTCTTT.

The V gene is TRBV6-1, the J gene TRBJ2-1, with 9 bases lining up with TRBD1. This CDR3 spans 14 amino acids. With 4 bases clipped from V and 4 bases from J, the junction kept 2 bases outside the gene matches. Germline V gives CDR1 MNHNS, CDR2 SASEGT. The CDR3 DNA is TGTGCCAGCAGTGGGGGACAGGGTTACAATGAGCAGTTCTTC. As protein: CASSGGQGYNEQFF.

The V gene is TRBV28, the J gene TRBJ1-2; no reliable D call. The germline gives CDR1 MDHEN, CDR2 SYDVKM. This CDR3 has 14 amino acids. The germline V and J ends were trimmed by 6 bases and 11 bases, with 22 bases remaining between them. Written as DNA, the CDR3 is TGTGCCAGCAGACCCCCAGGTAAAGCAGGCGGGTACACCTTC. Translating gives CASRPPGKAGGYTF.

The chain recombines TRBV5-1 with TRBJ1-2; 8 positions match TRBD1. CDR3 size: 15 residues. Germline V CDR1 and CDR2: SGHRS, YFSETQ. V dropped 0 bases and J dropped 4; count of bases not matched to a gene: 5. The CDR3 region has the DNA TGCGCCAGCAGCTTGGCAGGGGACAGGCCCTATGGCTACACCTTC. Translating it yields CASSLAGDRPYGYTF.

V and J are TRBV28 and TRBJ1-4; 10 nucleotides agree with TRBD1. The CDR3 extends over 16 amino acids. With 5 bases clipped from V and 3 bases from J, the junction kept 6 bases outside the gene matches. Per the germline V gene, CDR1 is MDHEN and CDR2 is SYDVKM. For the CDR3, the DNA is TGTGCCAGCAGTGGGGGACAGGGGACCCCTAATGAAAAACTGTTTTTT. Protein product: CASSGGQGTPNEKLFF.

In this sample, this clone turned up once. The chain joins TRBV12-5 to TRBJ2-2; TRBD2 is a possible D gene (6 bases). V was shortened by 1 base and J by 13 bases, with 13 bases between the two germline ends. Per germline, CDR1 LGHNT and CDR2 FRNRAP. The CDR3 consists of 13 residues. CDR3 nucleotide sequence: TGTGCTAGTGGTTTGGCCGGACCGCGGGGGCTGTTTTTT. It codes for CASGLAGPRGLFF.

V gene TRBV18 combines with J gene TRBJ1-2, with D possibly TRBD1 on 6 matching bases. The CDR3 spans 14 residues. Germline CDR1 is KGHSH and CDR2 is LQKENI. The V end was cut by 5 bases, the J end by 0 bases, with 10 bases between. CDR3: CASSSQGTNYGYTF. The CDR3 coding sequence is TGTGCCAGCTCATCACAGGGAACTAACTATGGCTACACCTTC.

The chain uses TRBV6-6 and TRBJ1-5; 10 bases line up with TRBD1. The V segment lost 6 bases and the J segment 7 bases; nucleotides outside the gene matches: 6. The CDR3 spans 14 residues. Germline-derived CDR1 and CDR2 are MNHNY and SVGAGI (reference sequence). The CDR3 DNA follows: TGTGCCAGCAGCGGACAGGGGGGATTGCAGCCCCAGCATTTT. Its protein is CASSGQGGLQPQHF.

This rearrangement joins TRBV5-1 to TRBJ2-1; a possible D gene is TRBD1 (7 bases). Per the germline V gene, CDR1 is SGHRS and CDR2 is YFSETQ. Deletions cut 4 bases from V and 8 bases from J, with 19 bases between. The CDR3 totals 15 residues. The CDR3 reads CASSEQGPGADEQFF. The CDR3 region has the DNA TGCGCCAGCAGCGAACAGGGGCCGGGGGCCGATGAGCAGTTCTTC.

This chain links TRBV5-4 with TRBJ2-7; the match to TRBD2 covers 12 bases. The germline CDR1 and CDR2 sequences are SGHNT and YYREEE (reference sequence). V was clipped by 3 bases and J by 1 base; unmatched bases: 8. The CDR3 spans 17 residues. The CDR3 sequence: CASSSGGLAGSSYEQYF. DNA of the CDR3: TGTGCCAGCAGCTCGGGAGGACTAGCGGGGTCATCCTACGAGCAGTACTTC.

The CDR3 sequence: CASSITSPNTEAFF. The CDR3 DNA reads as TGTGCCAGTAGTATTACGTCACCGAACACTGAAGCTTTCTTT. The J gene is TRBJ1-1, the V gene TRBV19, with D uncertain. Germline values: CDR1 LNHDA, CDR2 SQIVND (reference sequence). V lost 3 bases and J lost 1, with 9 bases in between. The CDR3 has 14 amino acids. Full variable domain (missing parts from reference TRBV19 and TRBJ1-1): DGGITQSPKYLFRKEGQNVTLSCEQNLNHDAMYWYRQDPGQGLRLIYYSQIVNDFQKGDIAEGYSVSREKKESFPLTVTSAQKNPTAFYLCASSITSPNTEAFFGQGTRLTVV.

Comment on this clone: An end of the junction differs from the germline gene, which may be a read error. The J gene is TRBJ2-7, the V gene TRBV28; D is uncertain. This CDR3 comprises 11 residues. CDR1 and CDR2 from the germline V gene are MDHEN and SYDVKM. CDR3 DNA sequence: TGTGCCAGCAGTCGTCGGGTTGAGGAATTCTTC. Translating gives CASSRRVEEFF.

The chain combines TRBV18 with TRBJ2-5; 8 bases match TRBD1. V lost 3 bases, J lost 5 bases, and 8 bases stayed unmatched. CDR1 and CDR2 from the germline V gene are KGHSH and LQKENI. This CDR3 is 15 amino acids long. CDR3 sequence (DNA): TGTGCCAGCTCACCTCCGGACAGGGCGGGGGAGACCCAGTACTTC. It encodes CASSPPDRAGETQYF.

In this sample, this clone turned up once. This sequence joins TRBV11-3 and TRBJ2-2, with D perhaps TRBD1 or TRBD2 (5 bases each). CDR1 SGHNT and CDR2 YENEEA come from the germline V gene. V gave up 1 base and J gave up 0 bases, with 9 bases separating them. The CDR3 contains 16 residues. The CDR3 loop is CASSLGGTTNTGELFF. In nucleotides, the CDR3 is TGTGCCAGCAGCTTAGGGGGGACCACGAACACCGGGGAGCTGTTTTTT.

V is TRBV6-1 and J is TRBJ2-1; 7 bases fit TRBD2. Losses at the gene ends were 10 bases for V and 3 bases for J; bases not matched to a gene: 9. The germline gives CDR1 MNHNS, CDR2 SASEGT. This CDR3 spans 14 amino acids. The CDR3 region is CATTRGGGYNEQFF. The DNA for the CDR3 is TGTGCCACCACAAGGGGCGGGGGCTACAATGAGCAGTTCTTC.

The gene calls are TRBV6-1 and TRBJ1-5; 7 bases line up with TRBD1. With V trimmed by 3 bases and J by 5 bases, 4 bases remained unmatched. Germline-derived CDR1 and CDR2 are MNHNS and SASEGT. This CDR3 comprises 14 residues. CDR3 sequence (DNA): TGTGCCAGCAGTGATAACAGGGGCCATCAGCCCCAGCATTTT. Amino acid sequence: CASSDNRGHQPQHF.

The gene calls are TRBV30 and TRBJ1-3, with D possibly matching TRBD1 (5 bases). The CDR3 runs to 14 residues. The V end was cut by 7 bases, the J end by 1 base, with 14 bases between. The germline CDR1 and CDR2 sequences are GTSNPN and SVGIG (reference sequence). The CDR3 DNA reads TGTGCCTCCAATCCCAGGGCTTCTGGAAACACCATATATTTT. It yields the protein CASNPRASGNTIYF.

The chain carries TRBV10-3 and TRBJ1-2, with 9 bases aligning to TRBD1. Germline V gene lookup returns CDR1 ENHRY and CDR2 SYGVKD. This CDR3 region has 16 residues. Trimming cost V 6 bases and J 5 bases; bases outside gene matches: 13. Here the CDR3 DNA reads TGTGCCATCAGAGGCGAACGGGACAGGGTGCTTTATGGCTACACCTTC. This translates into CAIRGERDRVLYGYTF.

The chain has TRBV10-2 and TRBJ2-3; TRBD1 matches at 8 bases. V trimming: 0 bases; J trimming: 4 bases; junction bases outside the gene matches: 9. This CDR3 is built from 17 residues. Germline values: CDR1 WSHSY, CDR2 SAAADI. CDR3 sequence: CASSESIGAGGADTQYF. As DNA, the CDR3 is TGCGCCAGCAGTGAGTCGATAGGCGCAGGGGGCGCAGATACGCAGTATTTT.

The CDR3 DNA follows: TGCGCCAGCAGCTTGGACCCAGTGGCTGAAGCTTTCTTT. Amino acids: CASSLDPVAEAFF. V and J are TRBV5-1 and TRBJ1-1, with no clear D. Trimming cost V 0 bases and J 6 bases, with 9 bases left between them. The CDR3 runs to 13 residues. Germline assignment: CDR1 SGHRS and CDR2 YFSETQ.

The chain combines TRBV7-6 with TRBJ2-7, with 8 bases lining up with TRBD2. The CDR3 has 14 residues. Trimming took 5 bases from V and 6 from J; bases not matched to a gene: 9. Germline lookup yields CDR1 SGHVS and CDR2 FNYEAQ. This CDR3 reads CASSPGLEGLEQYF. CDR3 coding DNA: TGTGCCAGCAGCCCGGGACTAGAGGGGCTCGAGCAGTACTTC.

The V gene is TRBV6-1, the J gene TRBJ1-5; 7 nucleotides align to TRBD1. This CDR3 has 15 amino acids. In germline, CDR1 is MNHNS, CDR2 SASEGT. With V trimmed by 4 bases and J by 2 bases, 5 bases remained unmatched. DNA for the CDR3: TGTGCCAGCAGTGTGGCAGGGGGTGGCAATCAGCCCCAGCATTTT. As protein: CASSVAGGGNQPQHF.

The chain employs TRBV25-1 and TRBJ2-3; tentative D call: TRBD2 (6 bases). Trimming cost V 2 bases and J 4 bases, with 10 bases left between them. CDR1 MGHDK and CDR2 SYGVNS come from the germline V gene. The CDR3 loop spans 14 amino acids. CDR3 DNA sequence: TGTGCCAGCAGTGAACCGGCTAGCGCAGATACGCAGTATTTT. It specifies CASSEPASADTQYF.

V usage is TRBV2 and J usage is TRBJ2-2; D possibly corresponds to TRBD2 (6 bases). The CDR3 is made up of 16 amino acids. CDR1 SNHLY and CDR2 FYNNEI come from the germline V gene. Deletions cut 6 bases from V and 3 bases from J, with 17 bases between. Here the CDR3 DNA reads TGTGCCAGCAGGTCGTCCGGGGGAGGAGACACCGGGGAGCTGTTTTTT. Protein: CASRSSGGGDTGELFF.